What follows are 25 T cell receptor beta chains derived from one specimen sequenced in a study of human T cells and chemical hapten exposure. TCRdb processed the RACE reads anew with MiXCR; each CDR3 protein has one entry. The sample has 190,000 or so distinct CDR3 sequences, more than 25% seen once. Described time point: pre-sensitization, week 0. Described treatment: therapeutic diphenylcyclopropenone sensitization with weekly scalp DPC. The sample was whole blood, taken in connection with sensitization to the hapten diphenylcyclopropenone (DPC). Receptors originate from a woman aged 25 to 39 with alopecia areata. Some clones in this sample may be carry-over from other donors' samples.

The chain is built from TRBV6-6 and TRBJ1-3; D is unclear. Germline CDR1 reads MNHNY; CDR2 reads SVGAGI (reference sequence). The CDR3 runs to 13 residues. Trimming took 0 bases from V and 5 from J, leaving 5 bases between them. DNA of the CDR3: TGTGCCAGCAGTTACTCAGGGAGAAACACCATATATTTT. Protein sequence: CASSYSGRNTIYF.

The chain recombines TRBV7-9 with TRBJ2-1, with 11 positions matching TRBD2. V was clipped by 6 bases and J by 15 bases; unmatched bases: 10. The CDR3 is 13 residues long. Looked up from germline, CDR1 is SEHNR and CDR2 is FQNEAQ (reference sequence). In DNA form, the CDR3 reads TGTGCCAGCAGTGTTAGCGGGAGGGCCATCGGGTTCTTC. This translates into CASSVSGRAIGFF.

V and J are TRBV4-1 and TRBJ1-5, with D unresolved. This CDR3 comprises 15 residues. Per the germline V gene, CDR1 is MGHRA and CDR2 is YSYEKL. The V and J ends lost 2 bases and 4 bases respectively, with 12 bases between them. CDR3 loop: CASSQISGGNQPQHF. The CDR3 bases are TGCGCCAGCAGCCAAATTTCGGGAGGGAATCAGCCCCAGCATTTT.

This clonotype was seen repeatedly, ten times or more. J is TRBJ2-1 and V is TRBV3-1; 9 nucleotides match TRBD1. Germline V CDR1 and CDR2: LGHDT, YNNKEL (reference sequence). V shed 5 bases and J 6 bases; nucleotides not matched to a gene: 8. The CDR3 runs 15 residues. The CDR3 DNA follows: TGTGCCAGCAGCTTTGGGACAGGGATAGGCAATGAGCAGTTCTTC. It encodes CASSFGTGIGNEQFF.

The V call is TRBV7-6, the J call TRBJ1-6; D may be TRBD1 (6 bases). Germline CDR1 is SGHVS and CDR2 is FNYEAQ. V lost 1 base and J 10 bases, leaving 14 bases between the germline ends. The CDR3 length is 15 residues. CDR3: CASSLEVGRGSPLHF. Here the CDR3 DNA reads TGTGCCAGCAGCTTAGAGGTCGGCAGGGGATCACCCCTCCACTTT. Full variable domain (remainder filled in from reference TRBV7-6 and TRBJ1-6): GAGVSQSPRYKVTKRGQDVALRCDPISGHVSLYWYRQALGQGPEFLTYFNYEAQQDKSGLPNDRFSAERPEGSISTLTIQRTEQRDSAMYRCASSLEVGRGSPLHFGNGTRLTVT.

This chain links TRBV7-2 with TRBJ2-5; weak D call: TRBD2 (7 bases). V was pared by 1 base and J by 7 bases, with 10 bases between. CDR1 SGHTA and CDR2 FQGNSA come from the germline V gene. The CDR3 is made up of 13 amino acids. CDR3 sequence: CASSLDREGTQYF. The CDR3 DNA is TGTGCCAGCAGCTTAGACAGGGAGGGGACCCAGTACTTC.

The chain couples TRBV28 to TRBJ1-6, with D possibly TRBD1 on 5 matching bases. V was clipped by 6 bases and J by 6 bases, with 15 bases between them. This CDR3 has 15 amino acids. The V gene's germline CDR1 is MDHEN and CDR2 SYDVKM. The CDR3 nucleotides are TGTGCCAGCAGCTATCAGGGCCGGGGTAATTCACCCCTCCACTTT. This translates into CASSYQGRGNSPLHF.

There are a few counts of this clonotype. This rearrangement joins TRBV7-2 to TRBJ2-2; 9 bases are shared with TRBD2. Germline CDR1 is SGHTA and CDR2 is FQGNSA. The CDR3 is 15 amino acids. With 5 bases clipped from V and 4 bases from J, the junction kept 5 bases outside the gene matches. The CDR3 is CASSPGTSSTGELFF. In DNA form, the CDR3 reads TGTGCCAGCAGCCCGGGGACTAGCAGCACCGGGGAGCTGTTTTTT. Filled out from reference TRBV7-2 and TRBJ2-2, the complete variable domain reads GAGVSQSPSNKVTEKGKDVELRCDPISGHTALYWYRQSLGQGLEFLIYFQGNSAPDKSGLPSDRFSAERTGGSVSTLTIQRTQQEDSAVYLCASSPGTSSTGELFFGEGSRLTVL.

A few counts support this clonotype. V usage is TRBV10-3 and J usage is TRBJ1-4; D is perhaps TRBD1 (6 bases). The CDR3 consists of 13 residues. Germline V gives CDR1 ENHRY, CDR2 SYGVKD. V lost 8 bases and J 10 bases, leaving 17 bases between the germline ends. CDR3 DNA sequence: TGTGCCATCTCTCCCGGGGAAGGGGGAAAACTGTTTTTT. It encodes CAISPGEGGKLFF.

The rearrangement links TRBV10-3 to TRBJ2-1, with unresolved D. The V and J ends lost 4 bases and 6 bases respectively, with 4 bases between them. Germline V lookup: CDR1 ENHRY, CDR2 SYGVKD. There are 11 residues in the CDR3. The CDR3 sequence is CAISGANEQFF. In DNA, the CDR3 is TGTGCCATCAGTGGGGCCAATGAGCAGTTCTTC.

This clonotype turned up a few times. The chain has TRBV2 and TRBJ2-2, with D possibly called TRBD1 or TRBD2 (5 bases each). V was cut by 7 bases and J by 1 base, with 16 bases left in between. Germline CDR1 and CDR2: SNHLY and FYNNEI. CDR3 length: 16 residues. The CDR3 protein is CASTPGTTRNTGELFF. The DNA for the CDR3 is TGTGCCAGCACTCCAGGGACGACACGGAACACCGGGGAGCTGTTTTTT.

The rearrangement uses TRBV6-2 or TRBV6-3 and TRBJ2-1, with 12 nucleotides matching TRBD2. The V segment lost 5 bases and the J segment 1 base; nucleotides outside the gene matches: 12. The CDR3 is made up of 19 amino acids. Germline CDR1 and CDR2: MNHEY and SVGEGT. The CDR3 DNA reads TGTGCCAGCAGTCCCGGACTAGCGGGATCTCTGGGGTCCTACAATGAGCAGTTCTTC. Protein product: CASSPGLAGSLGSYNEQFF.

This clonotype was detected a few times. The gene calls are TRBV5-1 and TRBJ2-2, with a possible D match to TRBD2 (7 bases). Germline lookup yields CDR1 SGHRS and CDR2 YFSETQ. The V end lost 3 bases, the J end lost 0 bases, and 30 bases lay between the germline ends. This CDR3 has 22 amino acids. CDR3 DNA: TGCGCCAGCAGCTCGCCCCCCCTTGGGGGGGGCGCGTCTAGCCCGAACACCGGGGAGCTGTTTTTT. Translating it yields CASSSPPLGGGASSPNTGELFF.

V usage is TRBV20-1 and J usage is TRBJ1-5, with D possibly TRBD1 on 5 matching bases. Looked up from germline, CDR1 is DFQATT and CDR2 is SNEGSKA (reference sequence). The CDR3 is 13 residues long. Deletions cut 4 bases from V and 4 bases from J, with 11 bases between. The CDR3 sequence is CSANTGSNQPQHF. CDR3 nucleotide sequence: TGCAGTGCTAATACAGGTTCGAATCAGCCCCAGCATTTT.

There are a few counts of this clonotype. This sequence joins TRBV2 and TRBJ2-5; 7 bases fit TRBD1. This CDR3 region has 13 residues. Germline CDR1 SNHLY, CDR2 FYNNEI. J was trimmed by 2 bases and V by 11 bases; bases with no gene match: 8. This CDR3 is CAGIQGTQETQYF. The DNA for the CDR3 is TGTGCCGGGATACAGGGGACACAAGAGACCCAGTACTTC.

V gene TRBV7-9 combines with J gene TRBJ2-1, with a possible D match to TRBD2 (5 bases). From germline, CDR1 is SEHNR and CDR2 FQNEAQ (reference sequence). V lost 5 bases and J 3 bases, leaving 17 bases between the germline ends. The CDR3 totals 16 residues. The CDR3 nucleotides read TGTGCCAGCAGCCCGACACGGGAAGTTCTCTACAATGAGCAGTTCTTC. Protein product: CASSPTREVLYNEQFF.

The chain links TRBV20-1 to TRBJ2-5; 7 bases are shared with TRBD1. Germline CDR1 and CDR2: DFQATT and SNEGSKA (reference sequence). V shed 3 bases, J shed 3 bases, and the junction held 10 bases outside the gene matches. CDR3 length equals 15 residues. CDR3 amino acids: CSASSEGQREETQYF. The CDR3 nucleotides read TGCAGTGCTAGCTCAGAGGGACAGAGAGAAGAGACCCAGTACTTC.

The V and J genes are TRBV20-1 and TRBJ1-1; D gene ambiguous. V lost 3 bases to trimming and J lost 1 base, with 15 bases between them. There are 15 residues in the CDR3. Germline V gene data show CDR1 as DFQATT and CDR2 as SNEGSKA (reference sequence). CDR3 coding DNA: TGCAGTGCTAGTGCTGACCGTCCAAGGAACACTGAAGCTTTCTTT. Its translation is CSASADRPRNTEAFF.

The chain carries TRBV29-1 and TRBJ1-1; 7 nucleotides match TRBD1. The J segment lost 1 base and the V segment lost 0 bases, leaving 5 bases of the junction unmatched. Germline V CDR1 and CDR2: SQVTM, ANQGSEA. The CDR3 totals 15 residues. This CDR3 is CSVEDWDSQNTEAFF. CDR3 nucleotides: TGCAGCGTTGAAGATTGGGACAGCCAGAACACTGAAGCTTTCTTT.

This clonotype was detected a few times. V gene TRBV20-1 combines with J gene TRBJ2-1, with TRBD2 identical over 14 bases. This CDR3 is 21 amino acids long. Germline V gene lookup returns CDR1 DFQATT and CDR2 SNEGSKA (reference sequence). The ends lost 3 bases at V and 0 bases at J; junction bases unmatched: 16. In nucleotides, the CDR3 is TGCAGTGCTAGCCCTCGCCCGGGACTAGCGGGAGTTACCCGCTCCTACAATGAGCAGTTCTTC. This codes for CSASPRPGLAGVTRSYNEQFF.

The V call is TRBV5-1, the J call TRBJ2-5; D gene ambiguous. V was clipped by 3 bases and J by 2 bases, with 8 bases between them. Per germline, CDR1 SGHRS and CDR2 YFSETQ. The CDR3 runs 13 residues. Here the CDR3 DNA reads TGCGCCAGCAGCTGGGGATCTCAAGAGACCCAGTACTTC. It translates to CASSWGSQETQYF.

The chain combines TRBV7-2 with TRBJ2-7, with no clear D. The CDR3 spans 14 residues. CDR1 and CDR2 from the germline V gene are SGHTA and FQGNSA. The germline V and J ends were trimmed by 3 bases and 4 bases, with 13 bases remaining between them. The CDR3 DNA sequence: TGTGCCAGCAGCTTGTGGGATTCCGTGTACGAGCAGTACTTC. This encodes CASSLWDSVYEQYF.

This clonotype appeared a few times. CDR3 nucleotide sequence: TGTGCCAGCAGCTTGGGTCAGGTTAATCAGCCCCAGCATTTT. Translation: CASSLGQVNQPQHF. V and J are TRBV5-6 and TRBJ1-5; unclear D gene. Trimming cost V 0 bases and J 4 bases, with 8 bases left between them. This CDR3 has 14 amino acids. The V gene's germline CDR1 is SGHDT and CDR2 YYEEEE.

This clonotype was counted between two and nine times. This chain links TRBV2 with TRBJ2-1, with D perhaps TRBD2 (5 bases). Looked up from germline, CDR1 is SNHLY and CDR2 is FYNNEI. Trimming shortened V by 7 bases and J by 7 bases, and 14 bases separated the two germline ends. The CDR3 extends over 13 amino acids. CDR3 in amino acids: CASKRQVGNEQFF. CDR3 in DNA: TGTGCCAGCAAGCGGCAGGTCGGAAATGAGCAGTTCTTC. Full variable domain (remainder filled in from reference TRBV2 and TRBJ2-1): EPEVTQTPSHQVTQMGQEVILRCVPISNHLYFYWYRQILGQKVEFLVSFYNNEISEKSEIFDDQFSVERPDGSNFTLKIRSTKLEDSAMYFCASKRQVGNEQFFGPGTRLTVL.

The chain employs TRBV20-1 and TRBJ1-6; D gene ambiguous. The germline CDR1 and CDR2 sequences are DFQATT and SNEGSKA (reference sequence). This CDR3 is built from 13 residues. With 0 bases removed from V and 11 bases from J, the gap between germline ends came to 11 bases. The CDR3 region is CSARDPSRAPLHF. DNA of the CDR3: TGCAGTGCTAGAGACCCCTCCCGCGCACCCCTCCACTTT.